This T cell receptor (beta chain) emerged from a study of T cell repertoires in cytomegalovirus infection. Turning to the study itself: From public TCR beta signatures came an indication of both CMV infection and matching HLA type.

Unmatched junction bases numbered 6, after V lost 1 base and J lost 2 bases. CDR1 and CDR2 from the germline V gene are DFQATT and SNEGSKA (reference sequence). The CDR3 spans 15 residues. A single record per CDR3 protein comes from TCRdb applying MiXCR to the reads. The table shows about 89,000 distinct CDR3 sequences, with approximately 30% occurring only once. Note on this clonotype: Its antigen is still unknown.

The specimen was CD8+ T cells from cultured PBMCs, collected from culture after CMV antigen stimulation. This chain links TRBV20-1 with TRBJ1-1; TRBD1 agrees at 8 bases. The source is a human donor in good health (CMV status not recorded). Some clones in this sample may be carry-over from other donors' samples. The CDR3 region is CSARVVGTGNTEAFF. CDR3 sequence (DNA): TGCAGTGCTAGAGTAGTTGGGACAGGCAACACTGAAGCTTTCTTT.